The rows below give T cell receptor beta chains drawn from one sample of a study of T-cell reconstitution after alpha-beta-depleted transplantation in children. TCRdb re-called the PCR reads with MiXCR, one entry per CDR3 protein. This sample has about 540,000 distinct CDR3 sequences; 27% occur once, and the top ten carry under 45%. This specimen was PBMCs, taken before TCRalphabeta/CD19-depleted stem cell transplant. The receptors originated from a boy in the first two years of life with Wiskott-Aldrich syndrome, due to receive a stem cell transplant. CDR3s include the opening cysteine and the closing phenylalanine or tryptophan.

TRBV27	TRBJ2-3	CASSLRLAASDTQYF
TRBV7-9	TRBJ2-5	CASSVRTPLQETQYF
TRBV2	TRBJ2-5	CASSATGKETQYF
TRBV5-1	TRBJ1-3	CASSLGQASGNTIYF
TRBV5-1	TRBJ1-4	CASSLVPSAEKLFF
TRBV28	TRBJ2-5	CASSPTASQETQYF
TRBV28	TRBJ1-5	CASSLGHLVQPQHF
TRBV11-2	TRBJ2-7	CASSRLRDYEQYF
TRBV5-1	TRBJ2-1	CASSLSTSGRASVNEQFF
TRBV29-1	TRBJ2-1	CSVEDGGLAVYEQFF
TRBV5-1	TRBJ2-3	CASSWTRSAGTDTQYF
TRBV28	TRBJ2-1	CASSLYSGASPFF
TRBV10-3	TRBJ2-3	CAISALMAATDTQYF
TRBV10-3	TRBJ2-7	CAISGGASGGEQYF
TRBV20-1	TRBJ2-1	CSASTLALYNEQFF
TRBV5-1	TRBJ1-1	CASSKDRARDTEAFF
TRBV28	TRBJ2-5	CASSSFGTGDQETQYF
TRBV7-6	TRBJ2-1	CASSVRTSGVGNEQFF